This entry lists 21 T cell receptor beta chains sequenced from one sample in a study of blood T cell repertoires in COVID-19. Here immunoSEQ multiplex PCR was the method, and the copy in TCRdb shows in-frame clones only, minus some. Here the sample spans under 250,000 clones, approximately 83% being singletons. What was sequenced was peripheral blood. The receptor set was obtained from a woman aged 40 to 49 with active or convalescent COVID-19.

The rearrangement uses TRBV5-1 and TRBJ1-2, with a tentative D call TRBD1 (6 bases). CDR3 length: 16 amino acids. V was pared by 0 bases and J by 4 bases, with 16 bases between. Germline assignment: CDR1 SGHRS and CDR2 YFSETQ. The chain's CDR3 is CASSLEYRVGGYGYTF. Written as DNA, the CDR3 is TGCGCCAGCAGCTTGGAGTACAGGGTCGGCGGCTATGGCTACACCTTC.

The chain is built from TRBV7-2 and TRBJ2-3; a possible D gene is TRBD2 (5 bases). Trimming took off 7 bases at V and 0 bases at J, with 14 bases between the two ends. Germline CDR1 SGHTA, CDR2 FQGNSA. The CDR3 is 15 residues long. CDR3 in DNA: TGTGCCAGCACTTCGAGGGCCCTTAGCACAGATACGCAGTATTTT. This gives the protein CASTSRALSTDTQYF.

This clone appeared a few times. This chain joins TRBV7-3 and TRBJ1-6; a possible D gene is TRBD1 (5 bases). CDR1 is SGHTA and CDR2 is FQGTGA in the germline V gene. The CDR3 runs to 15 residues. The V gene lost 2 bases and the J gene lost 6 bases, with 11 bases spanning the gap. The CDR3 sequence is CASSLGGFGNSPLHF. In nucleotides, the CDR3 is TGTGCCAGCAGCTTAGGGGGGTTTGGTAATTCACCCCTCCACTTT.

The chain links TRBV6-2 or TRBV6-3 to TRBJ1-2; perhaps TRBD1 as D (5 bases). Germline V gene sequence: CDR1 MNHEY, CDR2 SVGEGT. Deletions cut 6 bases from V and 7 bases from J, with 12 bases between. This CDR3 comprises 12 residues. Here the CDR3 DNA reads TGTGCCAGCAGCACGGGGGGATTTGGCTACACCTTC. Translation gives CASSTGGFGYTF.

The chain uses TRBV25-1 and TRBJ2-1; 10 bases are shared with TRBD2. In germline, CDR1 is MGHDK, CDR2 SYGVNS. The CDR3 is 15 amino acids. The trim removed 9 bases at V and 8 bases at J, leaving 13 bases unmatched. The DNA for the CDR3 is TGTGCCAGTACACCACAGCGGGAGGGTTTCGATGAGCAGTTCTTC. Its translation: CASTPQREGFDEQFF.

The CDR3 nucleotides read TGTGCCAGCTCACTACAGACAGGGGGCGGCGAGCAGTACTTC. It is translated as CASSLQTGGGEQYF. V usage is TRBV18 and J usage is TRBJ2-7, with 10 bases fitting TRBD1. This CDR3 is built from 14 residues. V shed 4 bases and J 6 bases; nucleotides not matched to a gene: 6. In germline, CDR1 is KGHSH, CDR2 LQKENI.

The CDR3 is CASSLEAASRAFF. The CDR3 DNA is TGTGCCAGCAGCTTGGAGGCGGCCAGTCGGGCTTTCTTT. The chain combines TRBV5-4 with TRBJ1-1, with D unresolved. Germline V CDR1 and CDR2: SGHNT, YYREEE (reference sequence). This CDR3 is 13 amino acids long. The germline V and J ends were trimmed by 0 bases and 11 bases, with 14 bases remaining between them.

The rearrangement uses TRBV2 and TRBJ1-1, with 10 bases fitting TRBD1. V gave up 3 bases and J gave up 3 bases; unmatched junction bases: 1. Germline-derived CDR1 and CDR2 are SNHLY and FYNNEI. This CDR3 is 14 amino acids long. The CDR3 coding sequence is TGTGCCAGCAGTGAGACAGGGGGCTACACTGAAGCTTTCTTT. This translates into CASSETGGYTEAFF.

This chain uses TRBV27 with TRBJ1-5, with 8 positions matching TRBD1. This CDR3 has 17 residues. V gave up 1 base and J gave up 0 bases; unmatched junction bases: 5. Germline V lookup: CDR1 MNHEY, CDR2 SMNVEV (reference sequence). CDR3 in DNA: TGTGCCAGCAGTTTATGGGGACAGGACTATAGCAATCAGCCCCAGCATTTT. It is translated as CASSLWGQDYSNQPQHF.

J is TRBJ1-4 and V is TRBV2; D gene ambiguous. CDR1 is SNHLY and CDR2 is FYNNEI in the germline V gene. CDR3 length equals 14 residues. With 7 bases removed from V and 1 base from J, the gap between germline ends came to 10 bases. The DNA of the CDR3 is TGTGCCAGCACCGAAAGACAAACTAATGAAAAACTGTTTTTT. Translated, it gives CASTERQTNEKLFF.

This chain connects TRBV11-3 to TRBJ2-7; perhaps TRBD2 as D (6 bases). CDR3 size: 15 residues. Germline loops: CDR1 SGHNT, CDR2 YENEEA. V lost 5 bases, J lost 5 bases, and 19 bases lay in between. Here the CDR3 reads CASSQGAGTPDEQYF. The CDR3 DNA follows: TGTGCCAGCAGCCAGGGCGCCGGGACTCCCGACGAGCAGTACTTC.

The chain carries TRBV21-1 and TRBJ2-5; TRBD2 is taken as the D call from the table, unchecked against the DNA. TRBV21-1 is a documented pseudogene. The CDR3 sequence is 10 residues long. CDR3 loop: CASSFRTQYF. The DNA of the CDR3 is TGTGCCAGCAGCTTCCGGACCCAGTACTTC.

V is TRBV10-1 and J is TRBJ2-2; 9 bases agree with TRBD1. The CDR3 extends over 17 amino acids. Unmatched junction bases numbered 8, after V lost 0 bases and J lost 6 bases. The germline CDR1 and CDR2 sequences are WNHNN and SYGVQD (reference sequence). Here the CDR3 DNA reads TGCGCCAGCAGTGAGTCGGGGTTGGACAGGGGATCCGGGGAGCTGTTTTTT. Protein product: CASSESGLDRGSGELFF.

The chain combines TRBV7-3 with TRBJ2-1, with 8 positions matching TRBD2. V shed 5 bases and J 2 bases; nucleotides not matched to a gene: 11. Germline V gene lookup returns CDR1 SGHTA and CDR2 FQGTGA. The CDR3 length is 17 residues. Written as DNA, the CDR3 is TGTGCCAGCAGCCGGGGGGGCCGCTTTGAAACCTACAATGAGCAGTTCTTC. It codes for CASSRGGRFETYNEQFF.

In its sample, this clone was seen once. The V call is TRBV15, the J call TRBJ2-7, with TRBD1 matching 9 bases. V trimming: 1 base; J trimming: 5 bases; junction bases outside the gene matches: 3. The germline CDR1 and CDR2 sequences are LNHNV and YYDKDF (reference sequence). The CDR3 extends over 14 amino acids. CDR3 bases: TGTGCCACCAGCAGAGGGGACAGGGCCAACGAGCAGTACTTC. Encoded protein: CATSRGDRANEQYF.

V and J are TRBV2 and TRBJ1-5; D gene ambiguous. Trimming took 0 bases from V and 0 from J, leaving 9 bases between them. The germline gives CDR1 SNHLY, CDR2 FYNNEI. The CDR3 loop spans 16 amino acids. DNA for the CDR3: TGTGCCAGCAGTGAAGCGGGAGGTTATAGCAATCAGCCCCAGCATTTT. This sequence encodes CASSEAGGYSNQPQHF.

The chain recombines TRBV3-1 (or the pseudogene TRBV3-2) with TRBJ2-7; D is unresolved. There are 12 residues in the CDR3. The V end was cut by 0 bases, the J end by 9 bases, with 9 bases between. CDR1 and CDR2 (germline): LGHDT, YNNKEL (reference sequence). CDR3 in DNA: TGTGCCAGCAGCCAAGACGAGGAGACGCAGTACTTC. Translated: CASSQDEETQYF.

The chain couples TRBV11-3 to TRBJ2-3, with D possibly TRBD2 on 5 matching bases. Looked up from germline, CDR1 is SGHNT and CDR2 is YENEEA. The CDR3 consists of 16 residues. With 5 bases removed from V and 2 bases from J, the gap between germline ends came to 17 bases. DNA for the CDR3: TGTGCCAGCAGCCCCGCGCGATACCGGGACACAGATACGCAGTATTTT. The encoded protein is CASSPARYRDTDTQYF.

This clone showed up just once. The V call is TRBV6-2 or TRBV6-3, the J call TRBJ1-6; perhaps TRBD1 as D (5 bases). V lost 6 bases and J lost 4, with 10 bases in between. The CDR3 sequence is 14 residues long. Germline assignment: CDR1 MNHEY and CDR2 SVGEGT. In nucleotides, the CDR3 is TGTGCCAGCAGCGTCCAGGGATATAATTCACCCCTCCACTTT. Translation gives CASSVQGYNSPLHF.

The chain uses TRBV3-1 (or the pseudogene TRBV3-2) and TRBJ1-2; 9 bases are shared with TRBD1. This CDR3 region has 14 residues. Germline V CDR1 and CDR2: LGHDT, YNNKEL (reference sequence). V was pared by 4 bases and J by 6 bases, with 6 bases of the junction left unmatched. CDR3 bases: TGTGCCAGCAGCCCGGGACAGGGTGAGGATGGCTACACCTTC. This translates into CASSPGQGEDGYTF.

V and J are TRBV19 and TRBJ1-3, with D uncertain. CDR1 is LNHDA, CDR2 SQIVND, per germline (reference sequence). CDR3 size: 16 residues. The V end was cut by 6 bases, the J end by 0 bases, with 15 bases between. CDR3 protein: CASRLRPRGSGNTIYF. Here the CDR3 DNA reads TGTGCCAGTAGGCTTCGGCCCCGGGGCTCTGGAAACACCATATATTTT.